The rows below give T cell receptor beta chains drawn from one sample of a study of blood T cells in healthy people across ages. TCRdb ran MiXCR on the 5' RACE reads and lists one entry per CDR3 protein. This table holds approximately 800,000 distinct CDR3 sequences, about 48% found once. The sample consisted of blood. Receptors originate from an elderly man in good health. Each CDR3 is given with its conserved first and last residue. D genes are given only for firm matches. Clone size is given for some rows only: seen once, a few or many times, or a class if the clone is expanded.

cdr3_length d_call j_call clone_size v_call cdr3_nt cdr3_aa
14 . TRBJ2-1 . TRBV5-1 TGCGCCAGCAGCTTGCGACAGAGATACAATGAGCAGTTCTTC CASSLRQRYNEQFF
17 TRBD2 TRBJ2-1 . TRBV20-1 TGCAGTGCGGTCGGGGGTGCTAGCGGGTCCTCCTACAATGAGCAGTTCTTC CSAVGGASGSSYNEQFF
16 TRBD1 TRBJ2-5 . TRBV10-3 TGTGCCATCAGTGAGTTAAAGGGACAGTCACAAGAGACCCAGTACTTC CAISELKGQSQETQYF
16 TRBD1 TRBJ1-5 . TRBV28 TGTGCCAGCAAGGGCAGGGGGTTTTATAGCAATCAGCCCCAGCATTTT CASKGRGFYSNQPQHF
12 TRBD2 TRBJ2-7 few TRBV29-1 TGCAGCGGGTTCCGGGGGGGGGACGAGCAGTACTTC CSGFRGGDEQYF
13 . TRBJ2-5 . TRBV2 TGTGCCAGCAGTGAGCGGGCCCAAGAGACCCAGTACTTC CASSERAQETQYF
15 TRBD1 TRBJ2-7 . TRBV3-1 TGTGCCAGCAGCCCCAACCGGGACAGGGGTTACGAGCAGTACTTC CASSPNRDRGYEQYF
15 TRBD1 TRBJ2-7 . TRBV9 TGTGCCAGCAGCCCATGGACAGGGGATGTCGACGAGCAGTACTTC CASSPWTGDVDEQYF
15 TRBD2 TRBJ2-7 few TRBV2 TGTGCCAGCAGTCGGGGGGACGGAGCCTCATACGAGCAGTACTTC CASSRGDGASYEQYF
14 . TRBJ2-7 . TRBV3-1 TGTGCCAGCAGCCAAGGAGTATTAGGGTACGAGCAGTACTTC CASSQGVLGYEQYF
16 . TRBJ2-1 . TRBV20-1 TGCAGTGCTAGAGATGCGCGGTCGATTTCCTACAATGAGCAGTTCTTC CSARDARSISYNEQFF
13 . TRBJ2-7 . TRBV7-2 TGTGCCAGCAGCTGGCAGGGCCTCTACGAGCAGTACTTC CASSWQGLYEQYF
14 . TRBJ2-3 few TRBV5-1 TGCGCCAGCAGTAAAGGACCCGGCACCAGATACGCGTATTTT CASSKGPGTRYAYF
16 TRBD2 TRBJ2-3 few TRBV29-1 TGCAGCGTTGTGGGTCTAAGAGCGGGAAACACAGATACGCAGTATTTT CSVVGLRAGNTDTQYF
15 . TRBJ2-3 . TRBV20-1 TGCAGTGCCGACGACAGGCTGACTAGCACAGATACGCAGTATTTT CSADDRLTSTDTQYF
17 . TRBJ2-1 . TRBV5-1 TGCGCCAGCAGTTTGGGCGGTCGTGAGCCCCCCTACAATGAGCAGTTCTTC CASSLGGREPPYNEQFF
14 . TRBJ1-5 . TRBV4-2 TGTGCCAGCAGCCCAACAGGGCAGGGCCAGCCCCAGCATTTT CASSPTGQGQPQHF
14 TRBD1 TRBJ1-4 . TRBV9 TGTGCCAGCAGCGTCGGGACAGGGTATGAAAAACTGTTTTTT CASSVGTGYEKLFF
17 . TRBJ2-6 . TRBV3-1 TGTGCCAGCAGCCAATCGGGTGGGGGCTCCGGGGCCAACGTCCTGACTTTC CASSQSGGGSGANVLTF
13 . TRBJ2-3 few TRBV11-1 TGTGCCAGCAGCTCCGGAGGGTCCAGAGACGCGTATTTT CASSSGGSRDAYF
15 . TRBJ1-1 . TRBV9 TGTGCCAGCAGCGTAAACGACCTGGCGAACACTGAAGCTTTCTTT CASSVNDLANTEAFF
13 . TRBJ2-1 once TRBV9 TGTGCCAGCAGCGTTAGCGGCTGGGAGACCCAGTTCTTC CASSVSGWETQFF
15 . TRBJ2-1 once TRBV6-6 TGTGCCAGCTCTTGGGACTTCGGGCTCTACAATGAGCAGTTCTTC CASSWDFGLYNEQFF
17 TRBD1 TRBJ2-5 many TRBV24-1 TGTGCCACCAGTGACTTTGGGACAGTGGGCGAAAAAGAGACCCAGTACTTC CATSDFGTVGEKETQYF
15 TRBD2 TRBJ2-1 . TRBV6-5 TGTGCCAGCAGTGGTGGGGCTAGCGGGAGAAATGAGCAGTTCTTC CASSGGASGRNEQFF
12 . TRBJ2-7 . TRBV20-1 TGCAGTACTAGAGATAGACCCTACGAGCAGTACTTC CSTRDRPYEQYF
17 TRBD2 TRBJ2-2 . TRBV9 TGTGCCAGCAGCGTAGCTCCTAGCGGGAGTGGAACCGGGGAGCTGTTTTTT CASSVAPSGSGTGELFF
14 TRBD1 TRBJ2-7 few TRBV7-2 TGTGCCAGCAGCCCTCAGGCAGGGGGCTACGAGCAGTACTTC CASSPQAGGYEQYF
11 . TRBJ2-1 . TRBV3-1 TGTGCCAGCAGCCCCGGACGGCGGCAGTTCTTC CASSPGRRQFF
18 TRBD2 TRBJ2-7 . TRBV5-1 TGCGCCAGCAGCTGGGGACTAGCGGGAGGTCGGAGGGGTGACGAGCAGTACTTC CASSWGLAGGRRGDEQYF
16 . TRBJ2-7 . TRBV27 TGTGCCAGCAGTCTTGGCGCAGGGGTTGGATTCTACGAGCAGTACTTC CASSLGAGVGFYEQYF
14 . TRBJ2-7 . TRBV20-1 TGCAGTGCTACACGGGAAGGGACCCCCGACGAGCAGTACTTC CSATREGTPDEQYF
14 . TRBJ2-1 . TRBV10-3 TGTGCCATCAGTGAGGCAATATGGTCCACTGAGCAGTTCTTC CAISEAIWSTEQFF
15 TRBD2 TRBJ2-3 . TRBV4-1 TGCGCCAGCAGATGGACTAGCCAGGAGCACAGATACGCGTATTTT CASRWTSQEHRYAYF
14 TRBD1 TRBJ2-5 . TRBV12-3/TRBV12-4 TGTGCCAGCAGCCAGAGGACAGGGGCAGAGACCCAGTACTTC CASSQRTGAETQYF
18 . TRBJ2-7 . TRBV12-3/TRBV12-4 TGTGCCAGCAGTTTAGGGGGACATCGGTATGCGGTTGACTACGAGCAGTACTTC CASSLGGHRYAVDYEQYF
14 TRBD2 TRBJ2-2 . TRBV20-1 TGCAGTGCATCCTTCGGGGGGAACACCGGGGAGCCGTTTTTT CSASFGGNTGEPFF
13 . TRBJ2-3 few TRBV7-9 TGTGCCAGCAGCTTAAGCAAAGCAGATACGCAGTATTTT CASSLSKADTQYF
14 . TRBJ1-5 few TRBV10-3 TGTGCCATCAGTGTTCAAGGGGGCAATCAGCCCCAGCATTTT CAISVQGGNQPQHF
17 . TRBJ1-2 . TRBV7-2 TGTGCCAGCAGCCCTAGCTGGAGGCAGGGACTAGTCTATGGCTACACCTTC CASSPSWRQGLVYGYTF
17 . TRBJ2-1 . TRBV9 TGTGCCAGCAGCCCTGGGGGCGGGCTGAGCTCCTACAATGAGCAGTTCTTC CASSPGGGLSSYNEQFF
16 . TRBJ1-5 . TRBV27 TGTGCCAGCGGTCACGTCGGAACGGGAGGGCGTCAGCCCCAGCATTTT CASGHVGTGGRQPQHF
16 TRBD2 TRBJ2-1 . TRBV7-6 TGTGCCAGCAGCTTAGGGGGACTAGCGGGAGGGAAGGGGCAGTTCTTC CASSLGGLAGGKGQFF
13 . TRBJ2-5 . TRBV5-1 TGCGCCAGCAGCAAAACCGGCGAAGAGACCCAGTACTTC CASSKTGEETQYF
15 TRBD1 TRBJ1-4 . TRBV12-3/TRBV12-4 TGTGCCAGCAGTTTTGGAGGGGGCCTTAATGAAAAACTGTTTTTT CASSFGGGLNEKLFF
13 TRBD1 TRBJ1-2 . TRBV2 TGTGCCAGCGGACGCTCGACAGGGAACGGCTACACCTTC CASGRSTGNGYTF
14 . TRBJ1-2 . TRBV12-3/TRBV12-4 TGTGCCAGCAGTGTCGACCGAGCTAACTATGGCTACACCTTC CASSVDRANYGYTF
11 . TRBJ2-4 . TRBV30 TGTGCCAGGAGCCCTTCGACAGCGCAGTACTTC CARSPSTAQYF
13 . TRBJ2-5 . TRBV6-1 TGTGCCAGCAGTGAAGATGCGGTTTCGACCCAGTACTTC CASSEDAVSTQYF
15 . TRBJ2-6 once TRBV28 TGTGCCAGCAGTTTCGCCGGACCTAGGGCCAACGTCCTGACTTTC CASSFAGPRANVLTF
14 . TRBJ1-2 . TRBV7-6 TGTGCCAGCAGCAGCGGACAGAGCTACTATGGCTACACCTTC CASSSGQSYYGYTF
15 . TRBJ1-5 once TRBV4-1 TGCGCCAGCAGCCAATTCCCCGCCGGGGCGACGGCCCAGCATTTT CASSQFPAGATAQHF